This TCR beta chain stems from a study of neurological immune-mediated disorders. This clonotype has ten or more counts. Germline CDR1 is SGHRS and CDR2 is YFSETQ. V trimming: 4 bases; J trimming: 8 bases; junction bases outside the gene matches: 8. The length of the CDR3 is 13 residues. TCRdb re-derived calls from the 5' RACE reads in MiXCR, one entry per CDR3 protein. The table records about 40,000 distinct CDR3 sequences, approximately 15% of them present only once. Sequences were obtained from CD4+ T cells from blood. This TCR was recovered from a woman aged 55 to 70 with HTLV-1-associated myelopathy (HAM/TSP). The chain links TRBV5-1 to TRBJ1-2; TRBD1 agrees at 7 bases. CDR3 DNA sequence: TGCGCCAGCAGCACAGACAGGGTAGAAGGCTACACCTTC. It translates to CASSTDRVEGYTF. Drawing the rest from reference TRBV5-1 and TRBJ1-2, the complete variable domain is KAGVTQTPRYLIKTRGQQVTLSCSPISGHRSVSWYQQTPGQGLQFLFEYFSETQRNKGNFPGRFSGRQFSNSRSEMNVSTLELGDSALYLCASSTDRVEGYTFGSGTRLTVV.